This TCR beta chain was sequenced for a study of blood T cell repertoires in COVID-19. The wider study: T cells, B-cell-depleted T cells, or PBMCs provided the cDNA or gDNA that served as material.

The germline CDR1 and CDR2 sequences are SGHNT and YENEEA. CDR3 length: 14 residues. Unmatched junction bases numbered 0, after V lost 3 bases and J lost 2 bases. Grouping used clinical history reported by participants in a survey and questionnaire. This clone was counted a few times. Some clones are missing from TCRdb's copy, which holds only in-frame ones; the method was immunoSEQ multiplex PCR. Among hundreds of thousands of clones listed, 75% to 85% were seen once. The receptor comes from a man aged 25-45 years with acute COVID-19. Sequenced input: PBMCs or T cells enriched from blood (not recorded which). The chain has TRBV11-3 and TRBJ2-7; TRBD1 matches at 11 bases. CDR3 sequence: CASSLGQGAYEQYF. The CDR3 DNA reads TGTGCCAGCAGCTTGGGACAGGGGGCCTACGAGCAGTACTTC. The full variable domain, rest sourced from reference TRBV11-3 and TRBJ2-7, is EAGVVQSPRYKIIEKKQPVAFWCNPISGHNTLYWYLQNLGQGPELLIRYENEEAVDDSQLPKDRFSAERLKGVDSTLKIQPAELGDSAVYLCASSLGQGAYEQYFGPGTRLTVT.